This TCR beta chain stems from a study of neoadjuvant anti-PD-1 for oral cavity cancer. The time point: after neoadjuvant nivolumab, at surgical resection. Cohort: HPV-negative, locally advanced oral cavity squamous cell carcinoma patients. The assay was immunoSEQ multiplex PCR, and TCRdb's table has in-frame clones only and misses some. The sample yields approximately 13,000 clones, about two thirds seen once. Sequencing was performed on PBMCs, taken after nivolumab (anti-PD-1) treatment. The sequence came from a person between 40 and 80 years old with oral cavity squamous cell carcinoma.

The CDR3 is CSALGTEGYEQYF. CDR3 nucleotide sequence: TGCAGCGCCCTCGGTACCGAAGGCTACGAGCAGTACTTC. The chain has TRBV29-1 and TRBJ2-7; no definite D call. This CDR3 contains 13 residues. The germline CDR1 and CDR2 sequences are SQVTM and ANQGSEA. Trimming left V 7 bases short and J 3 bases short, with 16 bases between.